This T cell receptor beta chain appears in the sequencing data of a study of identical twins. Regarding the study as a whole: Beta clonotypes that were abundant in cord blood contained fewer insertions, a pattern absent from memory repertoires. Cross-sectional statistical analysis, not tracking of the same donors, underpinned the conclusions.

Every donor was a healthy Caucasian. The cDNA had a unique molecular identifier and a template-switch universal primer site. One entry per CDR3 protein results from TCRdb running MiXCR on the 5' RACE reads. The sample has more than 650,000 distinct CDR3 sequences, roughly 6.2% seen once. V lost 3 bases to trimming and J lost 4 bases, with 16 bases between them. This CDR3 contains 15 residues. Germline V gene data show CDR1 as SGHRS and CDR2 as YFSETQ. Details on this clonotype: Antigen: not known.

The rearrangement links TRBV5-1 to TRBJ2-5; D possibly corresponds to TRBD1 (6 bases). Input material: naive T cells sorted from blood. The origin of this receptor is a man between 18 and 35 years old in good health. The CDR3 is CASSSGIQGRETQYF. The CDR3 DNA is TGCGCCAGCAGCTCGGGAATTCAGGGGCGAGAGACCCAGTACTTC.